These 6 T cell receptor beta chains came from one sample sequenced in a study of blood T cell repertoires in COVID-19. The protocol was immunoSEQ multiplex PCR, while the TCRdb copy is restricted to in-frame clones and leaves out a portion. The sample lists more than 55,000 clones; 80% to 90% were seen once. Sequencing input: peripheral blood. The receptors here all came from a man aged 55-75 years with active or convalescent COVID-19.

The chain links TRBV6-5 to TRBJ1-5; 7 positions agree with TRBD1. Trimming cost V 8 bases and J 2 bases; bases outside gene matches: 6. Germline assignment: CDR1 MNHEY and CDR2 SVGAGI. CDR3 length equals 14 residues. The CDR3 region is CASGWTGGNQPQHF. The CDR3 nucleotides read TGTGCCAGCGGCTGGACAGGTGGCAATCAGCCCCAGCATTTT.

The gene calls are TRBV6-5 and TRBJ2-1; TRBD2 agrees at 10 bases. This CDR3 has 15 amino acids. Unmatched junction bases numbered 4, after V lost 4 bases and J lost 4 bases. Germline V gene sequence: CDR1 MNHEY, CDR2 SVGAGI. CDR3 nucleotides: TGTGCCAGCAGTTCTGGACTAGCGGTTTACAATGAGCAGTTCTTC. As protein: CASSSGLAVYNEQFF.

The V gene is TRBV5-4, the J gene TRBJ2-1; 13 bases match TRBD2. CDR1 is SGHNT, CDR2 YYREEE, per germline (reference sequence). The V and J ends lost 5 bases and 1 base, in that order; junction bases with no gene match: 3. The CDR3 is 16 amino acids. The CDR3 DNA reads as TGTGCCAGCAGAACTAGCGGGGGGGGGTCCTACAATGAGCAGTTCTTC. Translated: CASRTSGGGSYNEQFF. Filled out from reference TRBV5-4 and TRBJ2-1, the complete variable domain reads ETGVTQSPTHLIKTRGQQVTLRCSSQSGHNTVSWYQQALGQGPQFIFQYYREEENGRGNFPPRFSGLQFPNYSSELNVNALELDDSALYLCASRTSGGGSYNEQFFGPGTRLTVL.

The chain links TRBV7-6 to TRBJ1-1, with TRBD1 matching over 10 bases. Per germline, CDR1 SGHVS and CDR2 FNYEAQ. Losses at the gene ends were 5 bases for V and 4 bases for J; bases not matched to a gene: 10. This CDR3 comprises 16 residues. The CDR3 nucleotides read TGTGCCAGCAGCCGAACAGGGAGGGACAGGGGCACTGAAGCTTTCTTT. Its translation: CASSRTGRDRGTEAFF.

The rearrangement joins TRBV5-1 to TRBJ2-2, with D perhaps matching TRBD2 (5 bases). This CDR3 comprises 14 residues. Germline CDR1 reads SGHRS; CDR2 reads YFSETQ. Trimming left V 2 bases short and J 5 bases short, with 10 bases between. The CDR3 DNA is TGCGCCAGCAGCTTACCTCGGGATACCGGGGAGCTGTTTTTT. It translates to CASSLPRDTGELFF.

V is TRBV15 and J is TRBJ1-1; the D gene is possibly TRBD1 (5 bases). This CDR3 is built from 13 residues. The germline V and J ends were trimmed by 8 bases and 4 bases, with 14 bases remaining between them. Germline V gives CDR1 LNHNV, CDR2 YYDKDF (reference sequence). In DNA form, the CDR3 reads TGTGCCACCCGTTTTACAGGCGGCACTGAAGCTTTCTTT. The encoded protein is CATRFTGGTEAFF. The complete variable domain, with remaining parts taken from reference TRBV15 and TRBJ1-1, reads DAMVIQNPRYQVTQFGKPVTLSCSQTLNHNVMYWYQQKSSQAPKLLFHYYDKDFNNEADTPDNFQSRRPNTSFCFLDIRSPGLGDTAMYLCATRFTGGTEAFFGQGTRLTVV.